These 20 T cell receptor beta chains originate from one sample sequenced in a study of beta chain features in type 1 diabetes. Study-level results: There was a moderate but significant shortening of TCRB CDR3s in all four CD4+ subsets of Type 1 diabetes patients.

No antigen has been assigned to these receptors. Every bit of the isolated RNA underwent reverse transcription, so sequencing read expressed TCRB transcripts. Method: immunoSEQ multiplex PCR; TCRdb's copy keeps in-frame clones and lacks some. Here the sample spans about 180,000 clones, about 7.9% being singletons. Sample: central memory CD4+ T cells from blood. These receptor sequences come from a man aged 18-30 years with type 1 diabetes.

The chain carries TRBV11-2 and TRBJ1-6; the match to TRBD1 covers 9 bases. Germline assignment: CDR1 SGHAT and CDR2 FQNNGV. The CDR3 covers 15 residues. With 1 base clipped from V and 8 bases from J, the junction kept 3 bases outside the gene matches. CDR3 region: CASSLVGTGYSPLHF. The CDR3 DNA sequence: TGTGCCAGCAGCTTAGTCGGGACAGGGTATTCACCCCTCCACTTT.

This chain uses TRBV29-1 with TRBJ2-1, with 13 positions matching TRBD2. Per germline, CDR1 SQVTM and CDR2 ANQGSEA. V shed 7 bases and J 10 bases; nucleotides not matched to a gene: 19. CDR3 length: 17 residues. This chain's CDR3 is CSASGTSGNQPTSEQFF. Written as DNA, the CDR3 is TGCAGCGCCTCCGGGACTAGCGGGAACCAGCCCACGAGCGAGCAGTTCTTC.

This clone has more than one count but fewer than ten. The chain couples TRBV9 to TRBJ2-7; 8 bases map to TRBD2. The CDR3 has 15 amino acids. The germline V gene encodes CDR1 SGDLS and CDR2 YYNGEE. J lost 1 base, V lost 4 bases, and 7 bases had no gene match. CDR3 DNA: TGTGCCAGCAGCTCAAGCGGGGGCCATTCCTACGAGCAGTACTTC. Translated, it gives CASSSSGGHSYEQYF.

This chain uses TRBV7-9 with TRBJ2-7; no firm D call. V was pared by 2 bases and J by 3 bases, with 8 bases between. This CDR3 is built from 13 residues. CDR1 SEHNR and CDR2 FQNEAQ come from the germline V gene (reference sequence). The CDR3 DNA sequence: TGTGCCAGCAGCTTACAACAGCACTACGAGCAGTACTTC. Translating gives CASSLQQHYEQYF.

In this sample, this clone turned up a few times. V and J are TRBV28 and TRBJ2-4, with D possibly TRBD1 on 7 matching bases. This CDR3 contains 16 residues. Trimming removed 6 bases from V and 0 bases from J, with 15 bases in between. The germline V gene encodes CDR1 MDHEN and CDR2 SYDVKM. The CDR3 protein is CASSPRQGLAKNIQYF. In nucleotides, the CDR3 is TGTGCCAGCAGCCCAAGACAGGGACTAGCCAAAAACATTCAGTACTTC.

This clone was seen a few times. DNA for the CDR3: TGTGCCAGCAGTACCCAGGGTAATTCACCCCTCCACTTT. Residues: CASSTQGNSPLHF. The rearrangement links TRBV6-6 to TRBJ1-6, with a possible D match to TRBD1 (5 bases). Germline V gene lookup returns CDR1 MNHNY and CDR2 SVGAGI (reference sequence). The CDR3 extends over 13 amino acids. The ends were cut back, 5 bases at V and 6 bases at J, with 8 bases in the middle.

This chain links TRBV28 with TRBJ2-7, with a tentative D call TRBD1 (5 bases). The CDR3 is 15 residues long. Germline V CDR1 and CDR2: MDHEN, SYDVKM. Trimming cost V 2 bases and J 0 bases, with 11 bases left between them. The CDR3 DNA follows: TGTGCCAGCAGTTTAGGACACTCAAGCTCCTACGAGCAGTACTTC. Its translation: CASSLGHSSSYEQYF.

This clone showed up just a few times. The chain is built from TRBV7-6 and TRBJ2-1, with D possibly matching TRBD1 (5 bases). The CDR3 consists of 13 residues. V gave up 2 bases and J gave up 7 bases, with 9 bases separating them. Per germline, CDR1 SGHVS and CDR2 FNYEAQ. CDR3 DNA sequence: TGTGCCAGCAGCTTAATGTCAGGGAATGAGCAGTTCTTC. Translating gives CASSLMSGNEQFF.

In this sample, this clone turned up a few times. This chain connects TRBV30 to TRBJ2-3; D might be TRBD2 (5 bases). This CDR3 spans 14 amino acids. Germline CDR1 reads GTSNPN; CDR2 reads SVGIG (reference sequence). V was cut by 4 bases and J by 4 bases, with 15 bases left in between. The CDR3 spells CAWNWGGRADTQYF. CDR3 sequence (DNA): TGTGCCTGGAATTGGGGTGGGAGAGCAGATACGCAGTATTTT.

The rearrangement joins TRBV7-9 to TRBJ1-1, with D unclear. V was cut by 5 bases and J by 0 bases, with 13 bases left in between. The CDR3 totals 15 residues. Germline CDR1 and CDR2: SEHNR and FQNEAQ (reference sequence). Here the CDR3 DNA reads TGTGCCAGCAGCCTAGAACCTAACTTGAACACTGAAGCTTTCTTT. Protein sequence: CASSLEPNLNTEAFF. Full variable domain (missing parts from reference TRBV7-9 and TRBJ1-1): DTGVSQNPRHKITKRGQNVTFRCDPISEHNRLYWYRQTLGQGPEFLTYFQNEAQLEKSRLLSDRFSAERPKGSFSTLEIQRTEQGDSAMYLCASSLEPNLNTEAFFGQGTRLTVV.

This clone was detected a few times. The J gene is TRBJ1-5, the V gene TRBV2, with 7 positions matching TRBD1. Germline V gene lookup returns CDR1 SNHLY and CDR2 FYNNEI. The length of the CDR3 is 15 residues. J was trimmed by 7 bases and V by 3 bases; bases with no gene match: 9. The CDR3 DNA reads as TGTGCCAGCAGTGATGGGGACAGCTTCGGGCAGCCCCAGCATTTT. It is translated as CASSDGDSFGQPQHF.

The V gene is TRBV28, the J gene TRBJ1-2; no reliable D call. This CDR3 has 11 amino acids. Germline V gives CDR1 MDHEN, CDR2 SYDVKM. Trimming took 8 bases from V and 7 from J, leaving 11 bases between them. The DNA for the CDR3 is TGTGCCAGCGAAAATCGGGTTGGCTACACCTTC. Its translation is CASENRVGYTF.

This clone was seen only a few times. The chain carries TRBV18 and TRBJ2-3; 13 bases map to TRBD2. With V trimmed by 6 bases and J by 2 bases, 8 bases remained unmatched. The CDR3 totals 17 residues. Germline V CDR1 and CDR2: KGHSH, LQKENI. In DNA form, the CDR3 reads TGTGCCAGCTCCTCCGGGACTAGCGGGACCACCACAGATACGCAGTATTTT. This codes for CASSSGTSGTTTDTQYF.

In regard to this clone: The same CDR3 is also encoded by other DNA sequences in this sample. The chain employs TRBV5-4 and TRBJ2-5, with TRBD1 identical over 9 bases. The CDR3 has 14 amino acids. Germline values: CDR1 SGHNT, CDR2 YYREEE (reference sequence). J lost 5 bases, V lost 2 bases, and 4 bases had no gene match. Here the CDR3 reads CASSLQGAGETQYF. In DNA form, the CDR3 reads TGTGCCAGCAGCTTACAGGGGGCTGGGGAGACCCAGTACTTC.

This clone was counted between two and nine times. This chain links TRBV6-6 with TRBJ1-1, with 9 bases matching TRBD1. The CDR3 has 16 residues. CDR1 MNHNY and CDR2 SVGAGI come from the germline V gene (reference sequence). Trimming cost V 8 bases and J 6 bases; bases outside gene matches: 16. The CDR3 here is CASYPEPGQGRSEAFF. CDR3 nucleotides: TGTGCCAGCTACCCGGAGCCGGGACAGGGAAGGTCTGAAGCTTTCTTT.

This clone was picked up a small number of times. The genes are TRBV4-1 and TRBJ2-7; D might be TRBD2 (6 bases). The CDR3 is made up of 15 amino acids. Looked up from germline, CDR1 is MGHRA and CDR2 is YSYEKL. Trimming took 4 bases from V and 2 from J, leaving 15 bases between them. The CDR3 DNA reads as TGCGCCAGCAGCCCGACCGGGACTGTCCCCTACGAGCAGTACTTC. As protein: CASSPTGTVPYEQYF.

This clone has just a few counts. CDR3 nucleotides: TGTGCCAGCGTAGGGGCGGAAAACACTGAAGCTTTCTTT. It translates to CASVGAENTEAFF. The chain uses TRBV28 and TRBJ1-1, with D maybe TRBD1 (5 bases). Per germline, CDR1 MDHEN and CDR2 SYDVKM. With 8 bases removed from V and 2 bases from J, the gap between germline ends came to 12 bases. The CDR3 loop spans 13 amino acids.

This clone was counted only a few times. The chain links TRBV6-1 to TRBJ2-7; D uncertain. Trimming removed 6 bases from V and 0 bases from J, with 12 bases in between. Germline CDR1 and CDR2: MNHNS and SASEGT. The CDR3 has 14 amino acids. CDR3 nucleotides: TGTGCCAGCAGCGCGACTTATAGCTCCTACGAGCAGTACTTC. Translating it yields CASSATYSSYEQYF.

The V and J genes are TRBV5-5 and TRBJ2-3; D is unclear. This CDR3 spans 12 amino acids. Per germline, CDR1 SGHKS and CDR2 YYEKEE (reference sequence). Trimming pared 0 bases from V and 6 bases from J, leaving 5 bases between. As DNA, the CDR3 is TGTGCCAGCAGCTTGGCTGTTGATACGCAGTATTTT. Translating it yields CASSLAVDTQYF.

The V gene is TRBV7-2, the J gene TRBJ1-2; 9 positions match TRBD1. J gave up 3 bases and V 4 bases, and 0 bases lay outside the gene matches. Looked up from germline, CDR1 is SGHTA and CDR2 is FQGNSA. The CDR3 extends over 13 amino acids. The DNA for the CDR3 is TGTGCCAGCAGCTGGGACAGGGACTATGGCTACACCTTC. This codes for CASSWDRDYGYTF.